The rows below give T cell receptor beta chains drawn from one sample of a study of human T cells and chemical hapten exposure. TCRdb re-derived calls from the RACE reads in MiXCR, one entry per CDR3 protein. The data show roughly 360,000 distinct CDR3 sequences, roughly 4.8% seen once. The input for sequencing was whole blood, taken in connection with sensitization to the hapten diphenylcyclopropenone (DPC). These receptors all come from a woman aged 45-59 years with alopecia areata. Some clones in this sample may be carry-over from other donors' samples. The CDR3 runs from the conserved cysteine through the conserved F or W. Each record gives: D gene, clone size, V gene, J gene, CDR3 DNA, CDR3 protein. The D gene is left open where the match is weak. Expanded clones get a size class; other rows say once, few or many, or leave the size out.

D: .; size: many; V: TRBV12-3/TRBV12-4; J: TRBJ1-1; DNA: TGTGCCAGCAGTTCCAGGGAGAACACTGAAGCTTTCTTT; CDR3: CASSSRENTEAFF
D: .; size: many; V: TRBV6-5; J: TRBJ1-6; DNA: TGTGCCAGCACTACGGGACACCCGAATTCACCCCTCCACTTT; CDR3: CASTTGHPNSPLHF
D: .; size: many; V: TRBV6-1; J: TRBJ1-6; DNA: TGTGCCAGCACGGGTCGGACAGTGAGGAATTCACCCCTCCACTTT; CDR3: CASTGRTVRNSPLHF
D: .; size: .; V: TRBV4-3; J: TRBJ1-6; DNA: TGCGCCAGCAGCCAAGAGAACAGGCCCAATTCACCCCTCCACTTT; CDR3: CASSQENRPNSPLHF
D: TRBD1; size: few; V: TRBV12-5; J: TRBJ2-1; DNA: TGTGCTAGTGGGGCGGACAGGGGCTACAATGAGCAGTTCTTC; CDR3: CASGADRGYNEQFF
D: .; size: many; V: TRBV20-1; J: TRBJ1-1; DNA: TGCAGTGCTAGAGACGGCAGCTTGAACACTGAAGCTTTCTTT; CDR3: CSARDGSLNTEAFF
D: TRBD1; size: .; V: TRBV10-2; J: TRBJ1-1; DNA: TGCGCCAGCAGTGAGTTGACAGGGGTGGCGAACACTGAAGCTTTCTTT; CDR3: CASSELTGVANTEAFF
D: .; size: many; V: TRBV12-3/TRBV12-4; J: TRBJ1-1; DNA: TGTGCCAGCAGTTTACCCTACCAGGGGACTGAAGCTTTCTTT; CDR3: CASSLPYQGTEAFF
D: .; size: few; V: TRBV7-2; J: TRBJ2-3; DNA: TGTGCCAGCAGCTTAGTGGTAGCCACCCCCACAGATACGCAGTATTTT; CDR3: CASSLVVATPTDTQYF
D: .; size: many; V: TRBV15; J: TRBJ1-3; DNA: TGTGCCACCAGCAGAGACAGAGGCTCTGGAAACACCATATATTTT; CDR3: CATSRDRGSGNTIYF
D: .; size: many; V: TRBV27; J: TRBJ2-1; DNA: TGTGCCAGCAGTTTAATTCTGAGCTCCTACAATGAGCAGTTCTTC; CDR3: CASSLILSSYNEQFF
D: TRBD1; size: many; V: TRBV29-1; J: TRBJ1-2; DNA: TGCAGCGTAAGCCGGGACAGCTCTAACTATGGCTACACCTTC; CDR3: CSVSRDSSNYGYTF
D: TRBD2; size: few; V: TRBV4-1; J: TRBJ2-7; DNA: TGCGCCAGCAGCCAAGGAAGGGCTAGCGGGAGGTACGAGCAGTACTTC; CDR3: CASSQGRASGRYEQYF
D: TRBD1; size: many; V: TRBV5-5; J: TRBJ2-7; DNA: TGTGCCAGCAGCTGGCAGGGGGACCCGTACGAGCAGTACTTC; CDR3: CASSWQGDPYEQYF
D: .; size: many; V: TRBV2; J: TRBJ1-6; DNA: TGTGCCAGCAGTGATGGGGGGAATAATTCACCCCTCCACTTT; CDR3: CASSDGGNNSPLHF
D: .; size: .; V: TRBV12-5; J: TRBJ2-5; DNA: TGTGCTAGTGGTTTGGGCCGCGGAGAGACCCAGTACTTC; CDR3: CASGLGRGETQYF
D: TRBD1; size: few; V: TRBV7-8; J: TRBJ1-4; DNA: TGTGCCAGCAGCCCGGGACAGGTCGACCAAAAACTGTTTTTT; CDR3: CASSPGQVDQKLFF
D: TRBD2; size: many; V: TRBV2; J: TRBJ2-7; DNA: TGTGCCAGCAGTCAAAGTGAACTAGCGGGGGTCTACGAGCAGTACTTC; CDR3: CASSQSELAGVYEQYF
D: .; size: few; V: TRBV7-2; J: TRBJ1-5; DNA: TGTGCCAGCAGCTTAGCCATCTATAGCAATCAGCCCCAGCATTTT; CDR3: CASSLAIYSNQPQHF
D: TRBD1; size: .; V: TRBV11-2; J: TRBJ2-3; DNA: TGTGCCAGCAGCTTAGGGGACAGGGGAAGGTCAGATACGCAGTATTTT; CDR3: CASSLGDRGRSDTQYF
D: .; size: .; V: TRBV29-1; J: TRBJ1-2; DNA: TGCAGCGCTAGGAGGTCGGGCGGCTATGGCTACACCTTC; CDR3: CSARRSGGYGYTF
D: .; size: many; V: TRBV24-1; J: TRBJ2-3; DNA: TGTGCCACCAGTGGAGGCGAGGGCACAGATACGCAGTATTTT; CDR3: CATSGGEGTDTQYF
D: .; size: many; V: TRBV6-1; J: TRBJ1-4; DNA: TGTGCCAGCATTCCAAATTCGTGGGGGCGAACTAATGAAAAACTGTTTTTT; CDR3: CASIPNSWGRTNEKLFF
D: .; size: few; V: TRBV6-6; J: TRBJ2-1; DNA: TGTGCCAGCAGTTACTCGAATTCCTCCCCCGAGCAGTTCTTC; CDR3: CASSYSNSSPEQFF
D: .; size: many; V: TRBV6-2/TRBV6-3; J: TRBJ1-5; DNA: TGTGCCAGCAGTTATGAGTTTAGCAATCAGCCCCAGCATTTT; CDR3: CASSYEFSNQPQHF